Each of the 16 T cell receptor beta chains below was sequenced from the same sample in a study of cytomegalovirus exposure and HLA in healthy donors. Vbeta (60) and Jbeta (13) primers were used in the PCR. Assay used: immunoSEQ multiplex PCR; TCRdb lists only in-frame clones, some missing. The table records around 200,000 clones, under 85% of them present only once. Source material: PBMCs. Receptors were obtained from a male donor in good health and CMV-seronegative.

V gene TRBV28 combines with J gene TRBJ1-1, with 8 bases lining up with TRBD1. J gave up 4 bases and V 8 bases, and 9 bases lay outside the gene matches. This CDR3 region has 14 residues. The germline CDR1 and CDR2 sequences are MDHEN and SYDVKM. Here the CDR3 DNA reads TGTGCCAGCCACTTAACAGGGGGGGGCACTGAAGCTTTCTTT. This gives the protein CASHLTGGGTEAFF.

The rearrangement joins TRBV5-5 to TRBJ1-4; unclear D gene. Germline V gene data show CDR1 as SGHKS and CDR2 as YYEKEE (reference sequence). This CDR3 has 17 amino acids. V was clipped by 3 bases and J by 5 bases, with 20 bases between them. CDR3 nucleotide sequence: TGTGCCAGCAGCTCCCACCGGATGGGAGCGGTGAATGAAAAACTGTTTTTT. It is translated as CASSSHRMGAVNEKLFF.

V usage is TRBV28 and J usage is TRBJ2-1; tentative D call: TRBD2 (5 bases). This CDR3 has 14 residues. V was shortened by 1 base and J by 5 bases, with 9 bases between the two germline ends. Germline lookup yields CDR1 MDHEN and CDR2 SYDVKM. CDR3 nucleotide sequence: TGTGCCAGCAGTTTATCTAGGCGGGACAATGAGCAGTTCTTC. Protein: CASSLSRRDNEQFF. The variable domain in full, completed from reference TRBV28 and TRBJ2-1, reads DVKVTQSSRYLVKRTGEKVFLECVQDMDHENMFWYRQDPGLGLRLIYFSYDVKMKEKGDIPEGYSVSREKKERFSLILESASTNQTSMYLCASSLSRRDNEQFFGPGTRLTVL.

V is TRBV14 and J is TRBJ2-7; D is ambiguous. This CDR3 contains 15 residues. Germline lookup yields CDR1 SGHDN and CDR2 FVKESK. The V end lost 0 bases, the J end lost 0 bases, and 9 bases lay between the germline ends. CDR3 nucleotides: TGTGCCAGCAGCCAAGATATATTTCGCTCCTACGAGCAGTACTTC. Translating it yields CASSQDIFRSYEQYF.

CDR3 DNA sequence: TGTGCCAGCAGCAAGACAGGGTTTGGAAGCAATCAGCCCCAGCATTTT. This sequence encodes CASSKTGFGSNQPQHF. The chain uses TRBV7-9 and TRBJ1-5, with 7 bases identical to TRBD1. This CDR3 has 16 residues. The junction had 8 bases not matched to a gene; V was cut back by 5 bases and J by 1 base. The V gene's germline CDR1 is SEHNR and CDR2 FQNEAQ (reference sequence).

The chain has TRBV11-1 and TRBJ2-7; weak D call: TRBD2 (6 bases). The CDR3 is 12 amino acids. Germline CDR1 SGHAT, CDR2 FQDESV (reference sequence). V was pared by 6 bases and J by 6 bases, with 12 bases between. CDR3 residues: CASREASAEQYF. The CDR3 region has the DNA TGTGCCAGCAGGGAGGCTAGCGCCGAGCAGTACTTC.

V gene TRBV7-3 combines with J gene TRBJ1-2; tentatively, D is TRBD1 (6 bases). This CDR3 has 13 residues. V lost 5 bases, J lost 4 bases, and 11 bases lay in between. The germline V gene has CDR1 SGHTA and CDR2 FQGTGA. The CDR3 reads CASSPGQGYGYTF. Here the CDR3 DNA reads TGTGCCAGCAGCCCGGGACAAGGCTATGGCTACACCTTC.

The chain has TRBV30 and TRBJ2-6; D call uncertain. Germline V gene sequence: CDR1 GTSNPN, CDR2 SVGIG (reference sequence). V lost 2 bases and J lost 2, with 13 bases in between. The CDR3 has 16 residues. CDR3 protein: CAWSYYGLAGANVLTF. The CDR3 region has the DNA TGTGCCTGGAGTTATTATGGGCTTGCTGGGGCCAACGTCCTGACTTTC.

The chain uses TRBV6-5 and TRBJ2-7; 10 nucleotides line up with TRBD1. CDR3 length equals 13 residues. CDR1 MNHEY and CDR2 SVGAGI come from the germline V gene. V lost 1 base and J lost 7; bases outside the gene matches: 1. The DNA for the CDR3 is TGTGCCAGCAGTTACTGGACAGGGGGTGAGCAGTACTTC. Its translation is CASSYWTGGEQYF.

The chain is built from TRBV28 and TRBJ1-2, with 9 bases fitting TRBD1. The V gene end was trimmed by 5 bases and the J gene end by 7 bases; junction bases not matched to a gene: 8. This CDR3 is built from 14 residues. Looked up from germline, CDR1 is MDHEN and CDR2 is SYDVKM. This CDR3 reads CASSQVDRGSGYTF. In DNA form, the CDR3 reads TGTGCCAGCAGTCAAGTGGACAGGGGCTCTGGCTACACCTTC.

The DNA of the CDR3 is TGTGCCTTGACCCGGGACAGGGTCGGGAATGAAAAACTGTTTTTT. It yields the protein CALTRDRVGNEKLFF. V usage is TRBV30 and J usage is TRBJ1-4; 9 bases line up with TRBD1. With V trimmed by 7 bases and J by 5 bases, 11 bases remained unmatched. The length of the CDR3 is 15 residues. The germline V gene encodes CDR1 GTSNPN and CDR2 SVGIG (reference sequence).

This clone occurred once. This chain links TRBV30 with TRBJ2-7; perhaps TRBD2 as D (6 bases). CDR3 length: 13 residues. V was trimmed by 0 bases and J by 7 bases, leaving 13 bases between them. Germline CDR1 reads GTSNPN; CDR2 reads SVGIG (reference sequence). This chain's CDR3 is CAWSVGGAREQYF. The CDR3 bases are TGTGCCTGGAGTGTAGGCGGGGCGAGAGAGCAGTACTTC.

The chain recombines TRBV7-9 with TRBJ2-5; 8 bases line up with TRBD2. CDR1 and CDR2 from the germline V gene are SEHNR and FQNEAQ (reference sequence). The trim removed 1 base at V and 3 bases at J, leaving 4 bases unmatched. The length of the CDR3 is 15 residues. CDR3 residues: CASSLGLAGEETQYF. CDR3 in DNA: TGTGCCAGCAGCTTAGGGCTAGCGGGTGAAGAGACCCAGTACTTC.

This clone was seen a single time. The chain couples TRBV28 to TRBJ2-5, with D possibly TRBD1 on 5 matching bases. Germline CDR1 is MDHEN and CDR2 is SYDVKM. The CDR3 is 15 residues long. V was trimmed by 3 bases and J by 2 bases, leaving 13 bases between them. The CDR3: CASSLSRVDQETQYF. In DNA, the CDR3 is TGTGCCAGCAGTTTGTCCAGGGTCGATCAAGAGACCCAGTACTTC. Supplemented by reference TRBV28 and TRBJ2-5, the full variable domain reads DVKVTQSSRYLVKRTGEKVFLECVQDMDHENMFWYRQDPGLGLRLIYFSYDVKMKEKGDIPEGYSVSREKKERFSLILESASTNQTSMYLCASSLSRVDQETQYFGPGTRLLVL.

The chain links TRBV30 to TRBJ2-1, with 12 bases identical to TRBD2. This CDR3 has 13 amino acids. The trim removed 7 bases at V and 8 bases at J, leaving 6 bases unmatched. Germline V gives CDR1 GTSNPN, CDR2 SVGIG (reference sequence). The CDR3 sequence is CASTSGSGHEQFF. As DNA, the CDR3 is TGTGCCTCGACTAGCGGGAGTGGTCATGAGCAGTTCTTC.

The chain joins TRBV19 to TRBJ2-1, with 10 bases matching TRBD1. V was clipped by 1 base and J by 9 bases; unmatched bases: 6. This CDR3 spans 15 amino acids. The germline V gene has CDR1 LNHDA and CDR2 SQIVND (reference sequence). The CDR3 nucleotides read TGTGCCAGTAGTATAGGGGACAGGGGAACGGGTGAGCAGTTCTTC. As protein: CASSIGDRGTGEQFF. The full variable domain, in which reference TRBV19 and TRBJ2-1 provide the parts outside the CDR3, is DGGITQSPKYLFRKEGQNVTLSCEQNLNHDAMYWYRQDPGQGLRLIYYSQIVNDFQKGDIAEGYSVSREKKESFPLTVTSAQKNPTAFYLCASSIGDRGTGEQFFGPGTRLTVL.